This T cell receptor (beta chain) is from a study of blood T cell repertoires in COVID-19. This clone has only one observation. The table came from immunoSEQ multiplex PCR; TCRdb's copy has only in-frame clones and leaves some out. The sample contains 380,000 or so clones, roughly nine tenths of which appear only once. This CDR3 contains 18 residues. J lost 0 bases, V lost 3 bases, and 12 bases had no gene match. In germline, CDR1 is SGDLS, CDR2 YYNGEE. The V call is TRBV9, the J call TRBJ1-3, with TRBD1 matching 7 bases. Sequenced: peripheral blood. This clonotype originated in a man aged 35 to 55 with acute or convalescent COVID-19. The CDR3, as DNA: TGTGCCAGCAGCGCCAGACAGGGATGGGGTGCCTCTGGAAACACCATATATTTT. This sequence encodes CASSARQGWGASGNTIYF.